The next 16 T cell receptor beta chains were all read from a single sample in a study of blood T cell repertoires in COVID-19. Generated by immunoSEQ multiplex PCR, the TCRdb table keeps only in-frame clones and is missing some. Of 200,000 to 300,000 clones detected, approximately 86% appear once; the ten largest clones hold about 3.3%. Sequenced input: PBMCs or T cells enriched from blood (not recorded which). The receptors here all came from a woman aged 40 to 50 with acute COVID-19.

The V gene is TRBV11-3, the J gene TRBJ1-1; 10 bases match TRBD1. The CDR3 is 15 amino acids. V shed 6 bases, J shed 4 bases, and the junction held 8 bases outside the gene matches. The germline V gene has CDR1 SGHNT and CDR2 YENEEA. The CDR3 sequence is CASSPTGGFGTEAFF. The CDR3 DNA is TGTGCCAGCAGTCCGACAGGGGGCTTTGGCACTGAAGCTTTCTTT.

The chain joins TRBV5-1 to TRBJ2-7, with 12 bases identical to TRBD2. Looked up from germline, CDR1 is SGHRS and CDR2 is YFSETQ. CDR3 length: 15 amino acids. Losses at the gene ends were 1 base for V and 6 bases for J; bases not matched to a gene: 5. DNA of the CDR3: TGCGCCAGCAGCTTGTCTCCTAGCGGGAGGGGCGAGCAGTACTTC. Translated: CASSLSPSGRGEQYF.

The V and J genes are TRBV2 and TRBJ2-1; D might be TRBD1 (5 bases). Trimming pared 5 bases from V and 7 bases from J, leaving 12 bases between. CDR3 length equals 13 residues. Germline CDR1 is SNHLY and CDR2 is FYNNEI. CDR3 bases: TGTGCCAGCAGTTGGCAGGGAAAGAATGAGCAGTTCTTC. It codes for CASSWQGKNEQFF.

This chain links TRBV12-3 or TRBV12-4 with TRBJ1-1; D gene uncertain. CDR3 length: 13 amino acids. V was shortened by 2 bases and J by 4 bases, with 8 bases between the two germline ends. For the CDR3, the DNA is TGTGCCAGCAGTTTATCGGGGTCCACTGAAGCTTTCTTT. Translated: CASSLSGSTEAFF.

This chain joins TRBV28 and TRBJ2-1; 9 nucleotides agree with TRBD2. This CDR3 is 17 amino acids long. The ends lost 5 bases at V and 7 bases at J; junction bases unmatched: 15. Germline assignment: CDR1 MDHEN and CDR2 SYDVKM. The CDR3 reads CASSHRASGRNNNEQFF. The CDR3 DNA is TGTGCCAGCAGTCACCGCGCCAGCGGGAGGAATAATAATGAGCAGTTCTTC. Full variable domain (remainder filled in from reference TRBV28 and TRBJ2-1): DVKVTQSSRYLVKRTGEKVFLECVQDMDHENMFWYRQDPGLGLRLIYFSYDVKMKEKGDIPEGYSVSREKKERFSLILESASTNQTSMYLCASSHRASGRNNNEQFFGPGTRLTVL.

By proportion, this clone is medium-sized. This sequence joins TRBV27 and TRBJ1-1; D is perhaps TRBD1 (5 bases). The CDR3 is made up of 14 amino acids. Per germline, CDR1 MNHEY and CDR2 SMNVEV (reference sequence). The V end was cut by 0 bases, the J end by 4 bases, with 9 bases between. The CDR3 DNA reads as TGTGCCAGCAGTTTATCGCAGGGTGTCACTGAAGCTTTCTTT. Its translation is CASSLSQGVTEAFF.

The chain links TRBV28 to TRBJ2-7; TRBD2 matches at 14 bases. Unmatched junction bases numbered 7, after V lost 3 bases and J lost 0 bases. The germline V gene encodes CDR1 MDHEN and CDR2 SYDVKM. The length of the CDR3 is 18 residues. CDR3 nucleotides: TGTGCCAGCAGTTTTAGCTACGGGACTAGCGGGAGCTCCTACGAGCAGTACTTC. Translation gives CASSFSYGTSGSSYEQYF.

The genes are TRBV6-5 and TRBJ2-2, with D perhaps TRBD1 (7 bases). Trimming left V 6 bases short and J 3 bases short, with 14 bases between. Germline V gives CDR1 MNHEY, CDR2 SVGAGI. The CDR3 covers 15 residues. CDR3 protein: CASSRGGGDTGELFF. As DNA, the CDR3 is TGTGCCAGCAGCAGAGGAGGGGGCGACACCGGGGAGCTGTTTTTT.

This chain joins TRBV18 and TRBJ2-2; 7 bases fit TRBD1. CDR1 KGHSH and CDR2 LQKENI come from the germline V gene. The J segment lost 2 bases and the V segment lost 3 bases, leaving 6 bases of the junction unmatched. This CDR3 has 16 amino acids. The chain's CDR3 is CASSPGTAINTGELFF. The CDR3 DNA is TGTGCCAGCTCACCGGGGACAGCCATTAACACCGGGGAGCTGTTTTTT. The whole variable domain, filled in from reference TRBV18 and TRBJ2-2, reads NAGVMQNPRHLVRRRGQEARLRCSPMKGHSHVYWYRQLPEEGLKFMVYLQKENIIDESGMPKERFSAEFPKEGPSILRIQQVVRGDSAAYFCASSPGTAINTGELFFGEGSRLTVL.

The chain recombines TRBV9 with TRBJ1-4; tentative D call: TRBD1 (5 bases). V lost 0 bases, J lost 8 bases, and 14 bases lay in between. Germline CDR1 SGDLS, CDR2 YYNGEE. The CDR3 covers 15 residues. CDR3 in amino acids: CASSVAGGVDEKLFF. The CDR3 DNA reads TGTGCCAGCAGCGTAGCGGGAGGGGTGGACGAAAAACTGTTTTTT.

CDR3 region: CASSFHRGPNTEAFF. Here the CDR3 DNA reads TGTGCCAGCAGTTTTCACAGGGGGCCGAACACTGAAGCTTTCTTT. The chain combines TRBV27 with TRBJ1-1, with 9 bases lining up with TRBD1. Germline V gives CDR1 MNHEY, CDR2 SMNVEV (reference sequence). This CDR3 has 15 residues. The V segment lost 3 bases and the J segment 1 base; nucleotides outside the gene matches: 3.

The chain has TRBV27 and TRBJ2-3; the D gene is possibly TRBD1 (5 bases). Looked up from germline, CDR1 is MNHEY and CDR2 is SMNVEV (reference sequence). The V end lost 8 bases, the J end lost 7 bases, and 16 bases lay between the germline ends. This CDR3 spans 13 amino acids. Here the CDR3 DNA reads TGTGCCAGCCGACGCCCGTCAGGGAATACGCAGTATTTT. Its translation: CASRRPSGNTQYF.

The rearrangement uses TRBV9 and TRBJ1-2, with D uncertain. This CDR3 is 13 amino acids long. Germline assignment: CDR1 SGDLS and CDR2 YYNGEE. Trimming pared 1 base from V and 4 bases from J, leaving 8 bases between. This CDR3 is CASSVTGFYGYTF. Written as DNA, the CDR3 is TGTGCCAGCAGCGTAACCGGGTTCTATGGCTACACCTTC.

CDR3 DNA: TGTGCCAGCAGTGAACCGTTTTATGGCTACACCTTC. Amino acid sequence: CASSEPFYGYTF. This rearrangement joins TRBV25-1 to TRBJ1-2; D remains ambiguous. CDR3 length: 12 residues. V lost 2 bases, J lost 5 bases, and 6 bases lay in between. CDR1 is MGHDK and CDR2 is SYGVNS in the germline V gene.

The chain is built from TRBV11-2 and TRBJ2-1; TRBD2 matches 7 bases. Germline CDR1 is SGHAT and CDR2 is FQNNGV. The V and J ends lost 7 bases and 8 bases, in that order; junction bases with no gene match: 23. The CDR3 has 18 amino acids. This CDR3 is CASTKGGVAGAPSDEQFF. The CDR3 DNA follows: TGTGCCAGCACCAAAGGCGGGGTCGCGGGAGCCCCTAGCGATGAGCAGTTCTTC.

V is TRBV2 and J is TRBJ2-1; 8 bases agree with TRBD2. CDR3 length: 15 amino acids. CDR1 and CDR2 (germline): SNHLY, FYNNEI. The trim removed 4 bases at V and 3 bases at J, leaving 5 bases unmatched. CDR3 sequence (DNA): TGTGCCAGCAGTGCGGAAGCGGGGGTCTACAATGAGCAGTTCTTC. Its protein is CASSAEAGVYNEQFF.